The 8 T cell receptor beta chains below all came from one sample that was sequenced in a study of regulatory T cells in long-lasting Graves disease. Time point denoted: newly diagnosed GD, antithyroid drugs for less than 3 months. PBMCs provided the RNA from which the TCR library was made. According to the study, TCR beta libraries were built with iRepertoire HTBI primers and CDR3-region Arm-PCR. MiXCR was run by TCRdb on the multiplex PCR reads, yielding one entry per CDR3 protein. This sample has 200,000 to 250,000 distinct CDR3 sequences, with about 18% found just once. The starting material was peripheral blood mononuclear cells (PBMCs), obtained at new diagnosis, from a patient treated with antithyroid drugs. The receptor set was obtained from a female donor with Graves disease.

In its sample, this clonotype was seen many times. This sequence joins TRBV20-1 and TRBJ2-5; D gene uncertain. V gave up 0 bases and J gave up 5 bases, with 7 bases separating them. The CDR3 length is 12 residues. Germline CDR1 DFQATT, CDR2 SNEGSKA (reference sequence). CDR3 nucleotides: TGCAGTGCTAGAGAGGGCTGGGAGACCCAGTACTTC. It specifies CSAREGWETQYF.

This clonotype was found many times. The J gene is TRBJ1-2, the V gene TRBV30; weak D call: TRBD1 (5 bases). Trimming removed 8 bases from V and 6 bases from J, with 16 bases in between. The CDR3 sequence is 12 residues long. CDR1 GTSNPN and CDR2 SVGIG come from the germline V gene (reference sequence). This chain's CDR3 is CAGRGGIDGYTF. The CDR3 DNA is TGTGCCGGAAGGGGTGGTATTGATGGCTACACCTTC.

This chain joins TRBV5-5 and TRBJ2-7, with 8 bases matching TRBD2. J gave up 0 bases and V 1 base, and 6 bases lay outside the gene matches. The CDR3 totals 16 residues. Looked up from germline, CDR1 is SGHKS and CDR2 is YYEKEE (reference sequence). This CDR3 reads CASSLLPSGHSYEQYF. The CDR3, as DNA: TGTGCCAGCAGCTTGCTCCCTAGCGGGCACTCCTACGAGCAGTACTTC.

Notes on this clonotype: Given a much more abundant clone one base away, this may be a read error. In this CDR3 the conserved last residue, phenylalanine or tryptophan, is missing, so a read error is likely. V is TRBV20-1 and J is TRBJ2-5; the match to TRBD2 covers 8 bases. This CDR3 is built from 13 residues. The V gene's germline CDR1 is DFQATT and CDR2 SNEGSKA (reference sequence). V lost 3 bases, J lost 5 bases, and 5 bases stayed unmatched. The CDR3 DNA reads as TGCAGTGCTAGGGAGACTAGCGCGGAGACCCAGTACGTC. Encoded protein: CSARETSAETQYV.

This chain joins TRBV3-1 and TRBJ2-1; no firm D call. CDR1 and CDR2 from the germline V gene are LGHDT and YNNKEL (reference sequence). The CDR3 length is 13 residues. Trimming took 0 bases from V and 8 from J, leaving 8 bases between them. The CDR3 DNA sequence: TGTGCCAGCAGCCAAGAAGAACGGGATGAGCAGTTCTTC. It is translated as CASSQEERDEQFF.

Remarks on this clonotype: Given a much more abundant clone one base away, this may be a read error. The CDR3 protein is CVSSGQGTFF. Written as DNA, the CDR3 is TGTGTCAGCAGTGGACAGGGGACGTTCTTC. The V gene is TRBV27, the J gene TRBJ2-1, with 9 bases identical to TRBD1. The CDR3 contains 10 residues. CDR1 and CDR2 from the germline V gene are MNHEY and SMNVEV (reference sequence).

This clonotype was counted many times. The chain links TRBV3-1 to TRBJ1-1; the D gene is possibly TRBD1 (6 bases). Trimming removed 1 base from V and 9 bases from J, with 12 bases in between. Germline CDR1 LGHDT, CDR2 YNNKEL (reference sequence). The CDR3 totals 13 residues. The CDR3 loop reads CASSQGGATKAFF. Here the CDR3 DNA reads TGTGCCAGCAGCCAAGGGGGGGCGACAAAAGCTTTCTTT.

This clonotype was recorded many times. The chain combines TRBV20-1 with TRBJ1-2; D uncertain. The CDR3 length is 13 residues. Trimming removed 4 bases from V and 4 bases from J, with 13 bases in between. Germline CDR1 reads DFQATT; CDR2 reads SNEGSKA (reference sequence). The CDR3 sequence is CSATDQRAYGYTF. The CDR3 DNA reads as TGCAGTGCTACCGACCAAAGGGCCTATGGCTACACCTTC.